This TCR beta chain was sequenced in a study of shared clonotypes between healthy human individuals. Study-wide results and caveats: Richness estimates generally favored naive over memory subsets. Non-shared clonotypes had lower generation probabilities than clonotypes shared by all four sorted-subset donors.

Sequencing used immunoSEQ multiplex PCR; TCRdb keeps in-frame clones, though not all of them. The sample contains around 2,000,000 clones, over 85% of which appear only once. Details on this clone: The antigen is not known.

Naive CD8 cells were CD45RO-negative, positively selected for CCR7, excluding terminally differentiated effector memory CD45RA+ cells. Specimen: naive CD8+ T cells sorted from blood. This receptor was taken from a man younger than 35 in good health.

The CDR3 loop is CASSLAAGGAPFGYTF. In DNA, the CDR3 is TGTGCCAGCAGCTTGGCCGCGGGGGGCGCCCCCTTCGGCTACACCTTC. V is TRBV5-6 and J is TRBJ1-2, with D tentatively TRBD1 (6 bases). This CDR3 has 16 residues. V was pared by 0 bases and J by 8 bases, with 20 bases between. CDR1 SGHDT and CDR2 YYEEEE come from the germline V gene. The complete variable domain, with remaining parts taken from reference TRBV5-6 and TRBJ1-2, reads DAGVTQSPTHLIKTRGQQVTLRCSPKSGHDTVSWYQQALGQGPQFIFQYYEEEERQRGNFPDRFSGHQFPNYSSELNVNALLLGDSALYLCASSLAAGGAPFGYTFGSGTRLTVV.